A single sample gave rise to the 18 T cell receptor beta chains below, sequenced in a study of blood T cell repertoires in COVID-19. Here immunoSEQ multiplex PCR was the method, and the copy in TCRdb shows in-frame clones only, minus some. The sample contains approximately 170,000 clones, about 88% of which appear only once. Material for sequencing was peripheral blood. The receptors stem from a man aged 18-30 years who had recovered from COVID-19.

This clone came up once. The genes are TRBV7-8 and TRBJ2-4, with a weak D call TRBD1 (5 bases). Germline V gene sequence: CDR1 SGHVS, CDR2 FQNEAQ. This CDR3 spans 15 amino acids. V shed 1 base and J shed 4 bases, with 11 bases lying between them. The CDR3 coding sequence is TGTGCCAGCAGCTTAGGGACACCAGTGAAAAACATTCAGTACTTC. As protein: CASSLGTPVKNIQYF.

This rearrangement joins TRBV3-1 (or the pseudogene TRBV3-2) to TRBJ1-2, with D possibly matching TRBD1 (5 bases). The CDR3 length is 15 residues. Trimming pared 1 base from V and 6 bases from J, leaving 15 bases between. CDR1 is LGHDT, CDR2 YNNKEL, per germline (reference sequence). In nucleotides, the CDR3 is TGTGCCAGCAGCCAAGTTCCTGGGGCGGAAAATGGCTACACCTTC. It specifies CASSQVPGAENGYTF.

The chain uses TRBV24-1 and TRBJ2-1; 9 nucleotides match TRBD2. This CDR3 is 13 amino acids long. Trimming removed 9 bases from V and 10 bases from J; junction bases left unmatched: 9. Germline V lookup: CDR1 KGHDR, CDR2 SFDVKD. The CDR3 loop reads CATARLAATEQFF. For the CDR3, the DNA is TGTGCCACCGCCCGACTAGCGGCAACCGAGCAGTTCTTC.

The chain links TRBV6-5 to TRBJ2-7; 9 positions agree with TRBD1. Germline V gives CDR1 MNHEY, CDR2 SVGAGI. J was trimmed by 7 bases and V by 7 bases; bases with no gene match: 11. This CDR3 contains 14 residues. The DNA of the CDR3 is TGTGCCAGCACCAGACCGGGACAGGGTGAAGAGCAGTACTTC. This sequence encodes CASTRPGQGEEQYF.

The rearrangement joins TRBV7-8 to TRBJ2-2; possible D gene TRBD2, 6 bases. CDR1 and CDR2 (germline): SGHVS, FQNEAQ. CDR3 length equals 16 residues. Trimming pared 5 bases from V and 2 bases from J, leaving 15 bases between. CDR3: CASSHPGLINTGELFF. CDR3 nucleotides: TGTGCCAGCAGCCATCCGGGACTTATAAACACCGGGGAGCTGTTTTTT.

The chain employs TRBV18 and TRBJ2-1; 8 bases align to TRBD2. In germline, CDR1 is KGHSH, CDR2 LQKENI. V lost 2 bases, J lost 4 bases, and 7 bases stayed unmatched. The CDR3 has 16 residues. The CDR3 DNA is TGTGCCAGCTCACCAGCGTTAGCGGGATTATACAATGAGCAGTTCTTC. Protein sequence: CASSPALAGLYNEQFF.

This clone showed up many times. The V and J genes are TRBV5-5 and TRBJ1-5; D is undetermined. V was clipped by 4 bases and J by 2 bases, with 13 bases between them. The CDR3 extends over 15 amino acids. Germline CDR1 SGHKS, CDR2 YYEKEE (reference sequence). The CDR3 region has the DNA TGTGCCAGCAGCCCCCTTGACGGGGGCAATCAGCCCCAGCATTTT. Translation gives CASSPLDGGNQPQHF.

The chain employs TRBV29-1 and TRBJ2-1, with TRBD2 matching over 9 bases. This CDR3 contains 13 residues. Unmatched junction bases numbered 2, after V lost 4 bases and J lost 4 bases. Germline CDR1 SQVTM, CDR2 ANQGSEA. CDR3 residues: CSVGLAGYNEQFF. DNA of the CDR3: TGCAGCGTTGGGCTAGCGGGGTACAATGAGCAGTTCTTC.

The CDR3 here is CSVEARSGYSYEQYF. In DNA form, the CDR3 reads TGCAGCGTTGAAGCCCGAAGCGGCTACTCCTACGAGCAGTACTTC. The J gene is TRBJ2-7, the V gene TRBV29-1; possibly TRBD2 for D (5 bases). V lost 1 base, J lost 0 bases, and 13 bases lay in between. CDR1 and CDR2 from the germline V gene are SQVTM and ANQGSEA. There are 15 residues in the CDR3.

A single count supports this clone. The rearrangement uses TRBV6-2 or TRBV6-3 and TRBJ2-1; 8 bases match TRBD2. Germline CDR1 reads MNHEY; CDR2 reads SVGEGT. V was clipped by 2 bases and J by 8 bases; unmatched bases: 8. CDR3 size: 15 residues. CDR3 DNA sequence: TGTGCCAGCAGTTACCTCGGACTAGCCTCCGATGAGCAGTTCTTC. Translating gives CASSYLGLASDEQFF.

This clone occurred once. V gene TRBV5-6 combines with J gene TRBJ1-3; D perhaps matches TRBD1 (5 bases). CDR1 is SGHDT and CDR2 is YYEEEE in the germline V gene. Trimming pared 4 bases from V and 0 bases from J, leaving 8 bases between. CDR3 size: 14 residues. The CDR3 coding sequence is TGTGCCAGCAGCCGACAGAGCTCTGGAAACACCATATATTTT. This sequence encodes CASSRQSSGNTIYF. Full variable domain (missing parts from reference TRBV5-6 and TRBJ1-3): DAGVTQSPTHLIKTRGQQVTLRCSPKSGHDTVSWYQQALGQGPQFIFQYYEEEERQRGNFPDRFSGHQFPNYSSELNVNALLLGDSALYLCASSRQSSGNTIYFGEGSWLTVV.

J is TRBJ2-1 and V is TRBV5-1; 8 nucleotides line up with TRBD2. Germline lookup yields CDR1 SGHRS and CDR2 YFSETQ. V shed 3 bases and J 8 bases; nucleotides not matched to a gene: 10. The CDR3 consists of 15 residues. The chain's CDR3 is CASSSTSGLWDEQFF. In DNA, the CDR3 is TGCGCCAGCAGCTCAACTAGCGGCCTTTGGGATGAGCAGTTCTTC.

The gene calls are TRBV25-1 and TRBJ2-3, with D possibly TRBD1 on 6 matching bases. The CDR3 runs 15 residues. With 1 base removed from V and 2 bases from J, the gap between germline ends came to 10 bases. The germline V gene has CDR1 MGHDK and CDR2 SYGVNS. CDR3 DNA: TGTGCCAGCAGTGAATCGGACAGAATCACAGATACGCAGTATTTT. It encodes CASSESDRITDTQYF.

V gene TRBV20-1 combines with J gene TRBJ1-1, with 7 bases aligning to TRBD1. V lost 6 bases, J lost 6 bases, and 4 bases stayed unmatched. Germline V gives CDR1 DFQATT, CDR2 SNEGSKA (reference sequence). The CDR3 contains 11 residues. This chain's CDR3 is CSAYRGAEAFF. In DNA, the CDR3 is TGCAGTGCCTACAGGGGCGCTGAAGCTTTCTTT.

The chain carries TRBV5-8 and TRBJ1-4, with D maybe TRBD1 (6 bases). This CDR3 is built from 16 residues. Trimming removed 2 bases at V and 8 bases at J, with 19 bases between. Germline CDR1 and CDR2: SGHTS and YDEGEE. The chain's CDR3 is CASSLTGSGSGEKLFF. In nucleotides, the CDR3 is TGTGCCAGCAGCTTAACAGGGTCGGGATCTGGAGAAAAACTGTTTTTT.

The rearrangement links TRBV20-1 to TRBJ2-7; 7 bases map to TRBD1. The V gene's germline CDR1 is DFQATT and CDR2 SNEGSKA (reference sequence). The CDR3 length is 11 residues. V trimming: 8 bases; J trimming: 6 bases; junction bases outside the gene matches: 7. CDR3 nucleotides: TGCAGTCAACAGACAGGGTTCGAGCAGTACTTC. It specifies CSQQTGFEQYF.

This clone was counted a few times. The rearrangement joins TRBV6-4 to TRBJ1-2, with D perhaps TRBD1 (6 bases). This CDR3 comprises 13 residues. Germline V gene sequence: CDR1 MRHNA, CDR2 SNTAGT. Deletions cut 6 bases from V and 7 bases from J, with 15 bases between. DNA for the CDR3: TGTGCCAGCAGAGAGACAGGTCGGGGTGGCTACACCTTC. Amino acid sequence: CASRETGRGGYTF.

V is TRBV7-8 and J is TRBJ2-7; tentatively, D is TRBD2 (6 bases). This CDR3 has 14 amino acids. Per germline, CDR1 SGHVS and CDR2 FQNEAQ. Trimming cost V 5 bases and J 4 bases, with 15 bases left between them. The CDR3 DNA follows: TGTGCCAGCAGCCGAGGGGAGGTTAGATACGAGCAGTACTTC. This encodes CASSRGEVRYEQYF. The variable domain in full, with the rest retrieved from reference TRBV7-8 and TRBJ2-7, is GAGVSQSPRYKVAKRGQDVALRCDPISGHVSLFWYQQALGQGPEFLTYFQNEAQLDKSGLPSDRFFAERPEGSVSTLKIQRTQQEDSAVYLCASSRGEVRYEQYFGPGTRLTVT.